The 21 T cell receptor beta chains below were found in one sample sequenced in a study of technical replicates of blood from a few donors. Assay used: immunoSEQ multiplex PCR; TCRdb lists only in-frame clones, some missing. The table shows roughly 100,000 clones, with about 96% occurring only once. Sequenced sample: T cells isolated from PBMCs. The receptors derive from a human donor in good health.

This clone occurred once. The chain combines TRBV23-1 with TRBJ1-5; D is possibly TRBD1 (5 bases). TRBV23-1 falls under the ORF class, with uncertain function. CDR3 length equals 17 residues. V was shortened by 0 bases and J by 5 bases, with 17 bases between the two germline ends. The chain's CDR3 is CASSQSAPSGKHQPQHF. Here the CDR3 DNA reads TGCGCCAGCAGTCAATCTGCCCCTTCAGGGAAGCATCAGCCCCAGCATTTT.

Worth noting for this clone: No DNA is shown, since the ends of the CDR3 on it are uncertain; the CDR3 is the one TCRdb lists. The gene calls are TRBV5-1 and TRBJ2-2; the table's D call, TRBD2, has no DNA check behind it. Germline V gives CDR1 SGHRS, CDR2 YFSETQ. The CDR3 totals 17 residues, both ends included. CDR3 residues: CASSLGSGSRRAGELFF.

Here the CDR3 reads CAISARDSYNEQFF. The CDR3 DNA sequence: TGTGCCATCAGTGCCCGGGACAGCTACAATGAGCAGTTCTTC. This sequence joins TRBV10-3 and TRBJ2-1; TRBD1 aligns across 7 bases. CDR3 length equals 14 residues. Germline lookup yields CDR1 ENHRY and CDR2 SYGVKD. Losses at the gene ends were 4 bases for V and 3 bases for J; bases not matched to a gene: 3.

V usage is TRBV6-6 and J usage is TRBJ2-2, with TRBD2 matching over 10 bases. This CDR3 has 16 residues. Trimming at V came to 2 bases and at J to 8 bases, leaving 8 bases not matched to a gene. CDR1 and CDR2 (germline): MNHNY, SVGAGI (reference sequence). CDR3 sequence: CASSYRTSGTRGELFF. The CDR3 nucleotides read TGTGCCAGCAGTTACAGGACTAGCGGAACCCGGGGGGAGCTGTTTTTT.

This rearrangement joins TRBV6-5 to TRBJ2-7; tentative D call: TRBD2 (6 bases). The germline V gene encodes CDR1 MNHEY and CDR2 SVGAGI. CDR3 length: 15 residues. Trimming cost V 2 bases and J 6 bases, with 17 bases left between them. The CDR3 spells CASSYGRLGDFEQYF. The CDR3 DNA is TGTGCCAGCAGTTACGGAAGACTAGGGGACTTCGAGCAGTACTTC.

The V call is TRBV7-6, the J call TRBJ2-7; 10 nucleotides align to TRBD2. The germline V gene encodes CDR1 SGHVS and CDR2 FNYEAQ. Losses at the gene ends were 5 bases for V and 5 bases for J; bases not matched to a gene: 9. The CDR3 length is 15 residues. This CDR3 is CASSLNSGRADEQYF. CDR3 bases: TGTGCCAGCAGCCTCAACAGCGGGAGGGCCGACGAGCAGTACTTC.

J is TRBJ1-5 and V is TRBV27; D gene unclear. The CDR3 runs to 14 residues. Germline lookup yields CDR1 MNHEY and CDR2 SMNVEV (reference sequence). V gave up 0 bases and J gave up 0 bases, with 3 bases separating them. The CDR3 nucleotides read TGTGCCAGCAGTTTATCGTATAGCAATCAGCCCCAGCATTTT. This gives the protein CASSLSYSNQPQHF.

The chain has TRBV11-2 and TRBJ2-5; TRBD2 is a possible D gene (5 bases). The CDR3 spans 14 residues. The V and J ends lost 8 bases and 1 base respectively, with 14 bases between them. The germline V gene encodes CDR1 SGHAT and CDR2 FQNNGV. For the CDR3, the DNA is TGTGCCAGCCGCCCAATTCGGGGCCAAGAGACCCAGTACTTC. It specifies CASRPIRGQETQYF.

The rearrangement uses TRBV6-5 and TRBJ1-5, with 9 bases that match TRBD1. In germline, CDR1 is MNHEY, CDR2 SVGAGI. The length of the CDR3 is 15 residues. V trimming: 2 bases; J trimming: 7 bases; junction bases outside the gene matches: 6. CDR3 residues: CASSYGTGRGQPQHF. DNA of the CDR3: TGTGCCAGCAGTTACGGGACAGGGAGGGGACAGCCCCAGCATTTT.

V and J are TRBV27 and TRBJ2-1, with TRBD2 matching 8 bases. The CDR3 extends over 16 amino acids. V was clipped by 5 bases and J by 1 base; unmatched bases: 7. CDR1 is MNHEY and CDR2 is SMNVEV in the germline V gene (reference sequence). The CDR3 region has the DNA TGTGCCAGCAGTCCCTCAGCGGGGGAATCCTACAATGAGCAGTTCTTC. Its protein product is CASSPSAGESYNEQFF.

CDR3 in DNA: TGTGCCAGCAGCTCTGCCTGGGGCGATGAGCAGTTCTTC. Amino acids: CASSSAWGDEQFF. The rearrangement uses TRBV11-3 and TRBJ2-1; a weak D match, TRBD1 (5 bases). Germline V gene lookup returns CDR1 SGHNT and CDR2 YENEEA. This CDR3 region has 13 residues. Trimming took off 4 bases at V and 8 bases at J, with 12 bases between the two ends. The variable domain in full, with the rest retrieved from reference TRBV11-3 and TRBJ2-1, is EAGVVQSPRYKIIEKKQPVAFWCNPISGHNTLYWYLQNLGQGPELLIRYENEEAVDDSQLPKDRFSAERLKGVDSTLKIQPAELGDSAVYLCASSSAWGDEQFFGPGTRLTVL.

The chain employs TRBV11-3 and TRBJ2-7, with TRBD2 matching over 10 bases. The CDR3 covers 15 residues. CDR1 and CDR2 (germline): SGHNT, YENEEA. Losses at the gene ends were 6 bases for V and 3 bases for J; bases not matched to a gene: 8. The CDR3 sequence is CASSSVAGGLYEQYF. The CDR3 region has the DNA TGTGCCAGCAGTTCCGTAGCGGGAGGCCTCTACGAGCAGTACTTC. The full variable domain, with the rest looked up from reference TRBV11-3 and TRBJ2-7, is EAGVVQSPRYKIIEKKQPVAFWCNPISGHNTLYWYLQNLGQGPELLIRYENEEAVDDSQLPKDRFSAERLKGVDSTLKIQPAELGDSAVYLCASSSVAGGLYEQYFGPGTRLTVT.

This clone is a singleton in its sample. V usage is TRBV7-3 and J usage is TRBJ1-1; 8 bases map to TRBD1. CDR3 length: 14 amino acids. Germline loops: CDR1 SGHTA, CDR2 FQGTGA. Germline trimming cut 5 bases from V and 1 base from J; bases unmatched to any gene: 3. The CDR3 nucleotides are TGTGCCAGCAGCACGGGACAGGAGAACACTGAAGCTTTCTTT. This gives the protein CASSTGQENTEAFF.

The chain employs TRBV29-1 and TRBJ2-7, with D possibly TRBD2 on 6 matching bases. This CDR3 is 13 amino acids long. V dropped 1 base and J dropped 0 bases, with 7 bases sitting between them. Germline CDR1 and CDR2: SQVTM and ANQGSEA. The CDR3 region is CSVEGGDSYEQYF. CDR3 nucleotide sequence: TGCAGCGTTGAAGGCGGGGACTCCTACGAGCAGTACTTC.

V and J are TRBV4-1 and TRBJ2-2, with a possible D match to TRBD2 (6 bases). The germline CDR1 and CDR2 sequences are MGHRA and YSYEKL. The V and J ends lost 4 bases and 4 bases respectively, with 13 bases between them. This CDR3 spans 15 amino acids. Written as DNA, the CDR3 is TGCGCCAGCAGCCGTAGCGGCGGAAGCACCGGGGAGCTGTTTTTT. Amino acid sequence: CASSRSGGSTGELFF.

This rearrangement joins TRBV2 to TRBJ1-1; D unresolved. Looked up from germline, CDR1 is SNHLY and CDR2 is FYNNEI. CDR3 length: 11 amino acids. The V gene lost 10 bases and the J gene lost 5 bases, with 11 bases spanning the gap. The DNA for the CDR3 is TGTGCCACCCAGGCCGGTACTGAAGCTTTCTTT. Protein: CATQAGTEAFF.

The CDR3 reads CASSYINLAGDEQFF. For the CDR3, the DNA is TGTGCCAGCAGCTACATAAATCTAGCGGGAGATGAGCAGTTCTTC. The genes are TRBV11-1 and TRBJ2-1; the match to TRBD2 covers 10 bases. This CDR3 has 15 residues. J gave up 8 bases and V 4 bases, and 8 bases lay outside the gene matches. Germline values: CDR1 SGHAT, CDR2 FQDESV (reference sequence).

V usage is TRBV9 and J usage is TRBJ2-7, with TRBD1 matching 8 bases. The CDR3 covers 16 residues. With V trimmed by 4 bases and J by 2 bases, 11 bases remained unmatched. Germline V gene lookup returns CDR1 SGDLS and CDR2 YYNGEE. Here the CDR3 DNA reads TGTGCCAGCAGCCCGACAACCGGGACAGGTCCCTACGAGCAGTACTTC. As protein: CASSPTTGTGPYEQYF.

The chain is built from TRBV4-3 and TRBJ2-1; 11 positions agree with TRBD2. Losses at the gene ends were 4 bases for V and 6 bases for J; bases not matched to a gene: 8. The CDR3 spans 16 residues. Germline V CDR1 and CDR2: LGHNA, YSLEER. The CDR3 sequence: CASSRVLAGARNEQFF. The CDR3 DNA reads as TGCGCCAGCAGCCGCGTACTAGCGGGAGCCCGCAATGAGCAGTTCTTC.

This chain uses TRBV27 with TRBJ1-2; possible D gene TRBD1, 6 bases. The CDR3 spans 16 residues. Between the trimmed V and J ends, which lost 5 bases and 6 bases, there was a span of 22 bases. CDR1 MNHEY and CDR2 SMNVEV come from the germline V gene (reference sequence). CDR3 amino acids: CASSQRNRDIKNGYTF. The CDR3 DNA reads TGTGCCAGCAGTCAGAGGAACCGGGACATTAAAAATGGCTACACCTTC.

The V gene is TRBV6-5, the J gene TRBJ1-2; 7 nucleotides line up with TRBD1. The ends lost 5 bases at V and 5 bases at J; junction bases unmatched: 8. The CDR3 runs to 14 residues. The germline V gene encodes CDR1 MNHEY and CDR2 SVGAGI. Here the CDR3 DNA reads TGTGCCAGCAGTCACCGGGACAGCATATATGGCTACACCTTC. This translates into CASSHRDSIYGYTF.